The rows below give T cell receptor beta chains drawn from one sample of a study of T cell responses to AZD1222 COVID-19 vaccine. TCRdb keeps only in-frame clones here, not all; method: immunoSEQ multiplex PCR. The table shows 110,000 to 150,000 clones, with approximately 91% occurring only once. The starting material was peripheral blood, obtained 28 days after the second AZD1222 dose. The receptor set was obtained from an adult who received the AZD1222 COVID-19 vaccine. Each CDR3 is given with its conserved first and last residue. A D gene is named only where the DNA matches it firmly. For some rows the clone size is stated as once, few or many, or as a class when expanded; others skip it.

V gene,clone size,D gene,J gene,CDR3 length,CDR3 protein,CDR3 DNA
TRBV7-6,NA,NA,TRBJ1-1,13,CASSPTMNTEAFF,TGTGCCAGCAGCCCCACCATGAACACTGAAGCTTTCTTT
TRBV6-5,NA,NA,TRBJ1-1,15,CATGPERALNTEAFF,TGTGCCACCGGCCCGGAACGGGCCCTGAACACTGAAGCTTTCTTT
TRBV6-5,NA,TRBD1,TRBJ1-1,15,CACRRASGGIFEAFF,TGTGCCTGTAGGAGGGCGTCAGGGGGAATTTTCGAAGCTTTCTTT
TRBV5-4,NA,NA,TRBJ2-1,15,CASSQKETGSGEQFF,TGTGCCAGCAGCCAGAAAGAAACAGGGAGTGGTGAGCAGTTCTTC
TRBV27,NA,NA,TRBJ2-7,13,CASSLSGADEQYF,TGTGCCAGCAGTTTATCCGGTGCGGACGAGCAGTACTTC
TRBV12-3/TRBV12-4,NA,NA,TRBJ1-3,10,CASGLSPIYF,TGTGCCAGCGGACTTTCACCCATATATTTT
TRBV7-9,NA,NA,TRBJ2-3,13,CASSFSNTDTQYF,TGTGCCAGCAGCTTTTCTAACACAGATACGCAGTATTTT
TRBV6-1,NA,NA,TRBJ1-2,16,CASSEWGQGFDYGYTF,TGTGCCAGCAGTGAATGGGGGCAGGGTTTTGACTATGGCTACACCTTC
TRBV3-1/TRBV3-2,NA,NA,TRBJ1-5,12,CASSQGAGPQHF,TGTGCCAGCAGCCAAGGTGCGGGGCCCCAGCATTTT
TRBV4-1,NA,NA,TRBJ2-1,17,CASSQEPGAVGVGEQFF,TGCGCCAGCAGCCAAGAGCCAGGGGCCGTTGGTGTTGGTGAGCAGTTCTTC
TRBV5-1,NA,TRBD1,TRBJ2-1,16,CASSLNPGQGPSKQFF,TGCGCCAGCAGCTTGAACCCGGGACAGGGACCATCCAAGCAGTTCTTC
TRBV3-1/TRBV3-2,few,NA,TRBJ1-3,14,CASSQLRGLNTIYF,TGTGCCAGCAGCCAACTACGGGGGCTAAACACCATATATTTT
TRBV5-1,NA,NA,TRBJ2-3,15,CASSPTPGAGDTQYF,TGCGCCAGCAGCCCGACCCCCGGGGCAGGAGATACGCAGTATTTT
TRBV2,once,TRBD1,TRBJ2-7,13,CASSGTGDYEQYF,TGTGCCAGCTCGGGGACAGGGGACTACGAGCAGTACTTC
TRBV9,NA,NA,TRBJ1-2,14,CASSVGGRDYGYTF,TGTGCCAGCAGCGTAGGGGGGAGAGACTATGGCTACACCTTC
TRBV9,NA,NA,TRBJ1-2,13,CASSPDSLGGYTF,TGTGCCAGCAGCCCGGACAGTCTAGGCGGCTACACCTTC
TRBV30,NA,TRBD1,TRBJ2-7,15,CARSTGTGGTYEQYF,TGTGCCCGATCTACAGGGACAGGCGGAACCTACGAGCAGTACTTC
TRBV10-3,NA,NA,TRBJ1-1,14,CAISDTVVNTEAFF,TGTGCCATCAGTGACACAGTTGTGAACACTGAAGCTTTCTTT
TRBV4-1,NA,NA,TRBJ1-1,14,CASSQGGGVTEAFF,TGCGCCAGCAGCCAGGGAGGGGGGGTGACTGAAGCTTTCTTT
TRBV14,NA,NA,TRBJ2-5,13,CASSQHNQETQYF,TGTGCCAGCAGCCAGCACAACCAAGAGACCCAGTACTTC
TRBV2,NA,TRBD1,TRBJ2-7,18,CASGPPGTGSQTASEQYF,TGTGCCAGCGGGCCGCCCGGGACAGGGAGTCAGACCGCGAGTGAGCAGTACTTC
TRBV5-8,NA,NA,TRBJ2-1,14,CASSSGLQGNEQFF,TGTGCCAGCAGCTCGGGGCTCCAGGGGAATGAGCAGTTCTTC
TRBV9,NA,TRBD2,TRBJ2-7,16,CASSVTGLAGTYEQYF,TGTGCCAGCAGCGTAACAGGACTAGCGGGAACGTACGAGCAGTACTTC
TRBV18,NA,NA,TRBJ2-5,13,CASSPGGGETQYF,TGTGCCAGCTCACCAGGGGGTGGAGAGACCCAGTACTTC
TRBV27,NA,TRBD1,TRBJ2-1,15,CASSLDRAIGNEQFF,TGTGCCAGCAGTTTAGACAGGGCGATTGGTAATGAGCAGTTCTTC
TRBV7-6,NA,NA,TRBJ2-7,12,CASSSPGREQYF,TGTGCCAGCAGCTCGCCGGGGCGGGAGCAGTACTTC
TRBV9,once,TRBD1,TRBJ1-5,13,CASSGTGEQPQHF,TGTGCCAGCAGCGGGACAGGGGAGCAGCCCCAGCATTTT
TRBV5-4,once,TRBD1,TRBJ1-1,14,CASSLGQRNTEAFF,TGTGCCAGCAGCCTGGGACAGAGGAACACTGAAGCTTTCTTT
TRBV14,NA,TRBD1,TRBJ1-6,16,CASSQGQRTGDSPLHF,TGTGCCAGCAGCCAAGGTCAACGGACAGGGGATTCACCCCTCCACTTT
TRBV7-9,NA,TRBD2,TRBJ2-1,12,CASSGGGNEQFF,TGTGCCAGCAGCGGGGGAGGGAATGAGCAGTTCTTC
TRBV10-3,NA,TRBD2,TRBJ2-1,14,CAIRASGRLGEQFF,TGTGCCATCAGGGCTAGCGGGAGACTTGGGGAGCAGTTCTTC
TRBV9,NA,NA,TRBJ2-2,14,CASSGESNTGELFF,TGTGCCAGCAGCGGGGAGTCGAACACCGGGGAGCTGTTTTTT
TRBV2,once,TRBD1,TRBJ1-1,14,CASSERDRRGEAFF,TGTGCCAGCAGTGAAAGGGACAGAAGGGGGGAAGCTTTCTTT
TRBV7-9,NA,NA,TRBJ1-1,13,CASSAQLNTEAFF,TGTGCCAGCAGCGCACAGCTTAACACTGAAGCTTTCTTT
TRBV6-5,NA,TRBD1,TRBJ1-2,15,CASRYGDRVIHGYTF,TGTGCCAGCAGATATGGGGACAGGGTTATCCATGGCTACACCTTC
TRBV11-3,NA,NA,TRBJ2-1,14,CASSLEGKYNEQFF,TGTGCCAGCAGCTTAGAGGGTAAATACAATGAGCAGTTCTTC
TRBV7-6,NA,NA,TRBJ2-2,20,CASSLLVPARSGANTGELFF,TGTGCCAGCAGCTTATTAGTACCTGCCCGGTCGGGAGCGAACACCGGGGAGCTGTTTTTT
TRBV15,NA,NA,TRBJ1-2,15,CATSRGTLEGYGYTF,TGTGCCACCAGCCGAGGGACTCTTGAGGGCTATGGCTACACCTTC
TRBV5-1,NA,NA,TRBJ1-1,15,CASSLVPELNTEAFF,TGCGCCAGCAGCTTGGTACCGGAATTAAACACTGAAGCTTTCTTT
TRBV4-1,NA,TRBD2,TRBJ2-7,16,CASSQELTSVFYEQYF,TGCGCCAGCAGCCAAGAGTTGACTAGCGTATTTTACGAGCAGTACTTC
TRBV11-3,NA,NA,TRBJ1-1,13,CASSFTGSTEAFF,TGTGCCAGCAGCTTCACGGGAAGCACTGAAGCTTTCTTT
TRBV29-1,NA,NA,TRBJ1-5,12,CSVGYSNQPQHF,TGCAGCGTCGGGTATAGCAATCAGCCCCAGCATTTT
TRBV5-8,NA,NA,TRBJ1-5,13,CASSLEPNQPQHF,TGTGCCAGCAGCTTGGAGCCCAATCAGCCCCAGCATTTT
TRBV18,NA,NA,TRBJ2-2,16,CASSPSMPGITGELFF,TGTGCCAGCTCACCCTCAATGCCAGGGATCACCGGGGAGCTGTTTTTT
TRBV5-1,NA,TRBD2,TRBJ2-7,16,CASSFSGGNPKREQYF,TGCGCCAGCAGCTTTTCGGGGGGGAACCCGAAGCGCGAGCAGTACTTC
TRBV2,NA,NA,TRBJ2-1,13,CASSGGAYNEQFF,TGTGCCAGCAGTGGGGGGGCCTACAATGAGCAGTTCTTC
TRBV3-1/TRBV3-2,NA,NA,TRBJ1-2,12,CASSQGTSGYTF,TGTGCCAGCAGCCAGGGGACTTCCGGCTACACCTTC
TRBV19,NA,NA,TRBJ2-7,13,CASSIRRDYEQYF,TGTGCCAGTAGTATAAGACGGGACTACGAGCAGTACTTC
TRBV6-5,NA,NA,TRBJ1-5,14,CASRGVGDNQPQHF,TGTGCCAGCAGGGGAGTAGGGGACAATCAGCCCCAGCATTTT
TRBV7-3,NA,TRBD1,TRBJ1-2,15,CASSLSGQGHYGYTF,TGTGCCAGCAGCCTTTCGGGACAGGGACACTATGGCTACACCTTC
TRBV18,once,NA,TRBJ2-5,14,CASSYRDAKETQYF,TGTGCCAGCTCATACCGGGACGCCAAAGAGACCCAGTACTTC
TRBV6-5,NA,NA,TRBJ2-4,15,CASSPTDSHKNIQYF,TGTGCCAGCAGTCCTACAGACAGCCACAAAAACATTCAGTACTTC
TRBV10-2,NA,TRBD2,TRBJ2-7,15,CASTQLAEASYEQYF,TGCGCCAGCACCCAACTAGCGGAGGCCTCCTACGAGCAGTACTTC
TRBV9,NA,TRBD1,TRBJ1-1,13,CASSEQGPTEAFF,TGTGCCAGCAGTGAACAGGGGCCCACTGAAGCTTTCTTT
TRBV5-1,once,NA,TRBJ1-6,16,CASSLAAGSYNSPLHF,TGCGCCAGCAGCTTGGCGGCAGGATCCTATAATTCACCCCTCCACTTT
TRBV12-5,NA,NA,TRBJ2-5,15,CASVLSDSRTETQYF,TGTGCTAGTGTCCTCTCGGACAGCCGGACAGAGACCCAGTACTTC
TRBV2,NA,NA,TRBJ1-2,14,CASSEIGTEYGYTF,TGTGCCAGCAGTGAGATTGGCACAGAGTATGGCTACACCTTC
TRBV6-5,NA,NA,TRBJ2-7,11,CASSALNEQYF,TGTGCCAGCAGCGCGTTGAACGAGCAGTACTTC
TRBV3-1/TRBV3-2,NA,TRBD1,TRBJ1-2,16,CASSHRGAGMSYGYTF,TGTGCCAGCAGCCACAGGGGGGCGGGGATGAGCTATGGCTACACCTTC